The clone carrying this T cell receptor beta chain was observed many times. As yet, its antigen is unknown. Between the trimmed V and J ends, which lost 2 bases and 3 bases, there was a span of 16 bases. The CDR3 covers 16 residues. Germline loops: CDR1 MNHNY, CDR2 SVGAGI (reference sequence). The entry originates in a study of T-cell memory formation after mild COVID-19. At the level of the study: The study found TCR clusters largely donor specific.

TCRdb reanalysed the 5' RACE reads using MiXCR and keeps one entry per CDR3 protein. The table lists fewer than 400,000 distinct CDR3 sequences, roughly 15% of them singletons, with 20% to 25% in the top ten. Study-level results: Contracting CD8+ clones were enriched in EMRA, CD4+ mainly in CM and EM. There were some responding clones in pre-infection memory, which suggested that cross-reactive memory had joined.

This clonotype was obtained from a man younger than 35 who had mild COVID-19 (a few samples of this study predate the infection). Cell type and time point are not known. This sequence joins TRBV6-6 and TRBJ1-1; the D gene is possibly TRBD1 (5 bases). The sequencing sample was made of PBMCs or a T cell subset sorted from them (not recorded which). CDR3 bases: TGTGCCAGCAGTTACGATTTGGGGGGTGGGGACACTGAAGCTTTCTTT. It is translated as CASSYDLGGGDTEAFF.